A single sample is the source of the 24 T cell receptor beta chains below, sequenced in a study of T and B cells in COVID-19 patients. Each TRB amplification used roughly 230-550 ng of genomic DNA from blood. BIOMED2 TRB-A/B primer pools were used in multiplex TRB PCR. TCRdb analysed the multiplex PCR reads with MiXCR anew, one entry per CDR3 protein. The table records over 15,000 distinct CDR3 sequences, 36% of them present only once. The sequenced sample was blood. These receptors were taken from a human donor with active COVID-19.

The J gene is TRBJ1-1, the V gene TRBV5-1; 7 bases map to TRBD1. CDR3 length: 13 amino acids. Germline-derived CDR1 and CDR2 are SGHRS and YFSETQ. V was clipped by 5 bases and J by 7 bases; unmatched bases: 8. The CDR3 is CASSEVNRGEAFF. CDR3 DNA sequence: TGCGCCAGCAGTGAAGTCAACAGGGGTGAAGCTTTCTTT.

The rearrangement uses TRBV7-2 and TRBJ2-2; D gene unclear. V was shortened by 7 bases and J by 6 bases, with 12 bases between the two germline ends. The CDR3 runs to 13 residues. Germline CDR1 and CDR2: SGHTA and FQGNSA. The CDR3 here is CASIPLVAGELFF. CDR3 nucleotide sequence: TGTGCCAGCATCCCCCTCGTGGCCGGGGAGCTGTTTTTT.

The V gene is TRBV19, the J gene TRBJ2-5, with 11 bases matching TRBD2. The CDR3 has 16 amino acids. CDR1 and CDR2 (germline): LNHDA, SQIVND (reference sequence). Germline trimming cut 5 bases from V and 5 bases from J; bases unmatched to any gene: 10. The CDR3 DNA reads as TGTGCCAGTAGTCCCCCCTTAGCGGGGGGGGGGGAGACCCAGTACTTC. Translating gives CASSPPLAGGGETQYF.

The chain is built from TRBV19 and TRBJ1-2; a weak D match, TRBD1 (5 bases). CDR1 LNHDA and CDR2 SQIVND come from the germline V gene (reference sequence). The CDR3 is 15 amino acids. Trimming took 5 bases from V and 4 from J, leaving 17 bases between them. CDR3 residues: CASSPAGSSGYGYTF. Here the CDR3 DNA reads TGTGCCAGTAGTCCCGCAGGGAGTTCAGGCTATGGCTACACCTTC.

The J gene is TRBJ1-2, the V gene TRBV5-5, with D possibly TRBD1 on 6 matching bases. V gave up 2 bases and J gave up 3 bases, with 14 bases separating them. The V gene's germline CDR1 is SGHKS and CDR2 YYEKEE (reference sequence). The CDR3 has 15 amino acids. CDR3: CASSLATGFDYGYTF. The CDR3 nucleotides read TGTGCCAGCAGCTTAGCTACAGGGTTCGACTATGGCTACACCTTC.

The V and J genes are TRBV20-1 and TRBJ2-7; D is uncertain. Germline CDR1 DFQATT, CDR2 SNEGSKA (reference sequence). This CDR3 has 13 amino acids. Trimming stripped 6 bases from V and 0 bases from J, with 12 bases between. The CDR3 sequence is CSAESRSSYEQYF. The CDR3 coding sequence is TGCAGTGCCGAGTCGCGTAGCTCCTACGAGCAGTACTTC.

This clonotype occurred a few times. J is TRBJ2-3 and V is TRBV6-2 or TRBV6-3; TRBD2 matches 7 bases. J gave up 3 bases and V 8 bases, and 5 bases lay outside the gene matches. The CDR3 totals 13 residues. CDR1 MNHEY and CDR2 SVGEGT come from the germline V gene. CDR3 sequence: CASSRGGTDTQYF. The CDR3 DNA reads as TGTGCCAGCTCGAGGGGAGGGACAGATACGCAGTATTTT.

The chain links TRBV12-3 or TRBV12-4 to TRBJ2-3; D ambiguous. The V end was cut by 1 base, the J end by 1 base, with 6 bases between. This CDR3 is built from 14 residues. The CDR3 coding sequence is TGTGCCAGCAGTTTAGGGGCCGGCACAGATACGCAGTATTTT. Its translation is CASSLGAGTDTQYF.

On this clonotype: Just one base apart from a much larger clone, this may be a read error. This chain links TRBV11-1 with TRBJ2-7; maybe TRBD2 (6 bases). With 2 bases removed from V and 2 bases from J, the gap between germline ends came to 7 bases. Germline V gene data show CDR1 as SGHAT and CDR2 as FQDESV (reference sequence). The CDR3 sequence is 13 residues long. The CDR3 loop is CASSLLATYEQYF. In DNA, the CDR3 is TGTGCCAGCAGCTTACTAGCGACCTACGAGCAGTACTTC.

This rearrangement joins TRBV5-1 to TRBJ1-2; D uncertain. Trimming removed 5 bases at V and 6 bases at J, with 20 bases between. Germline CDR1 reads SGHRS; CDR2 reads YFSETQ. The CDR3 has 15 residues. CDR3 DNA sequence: TGCGCCAGCAGGAGAGGGAGTGAGACCGTTGATGGCTACACCTTC. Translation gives CASRRGSETVDGYTF.

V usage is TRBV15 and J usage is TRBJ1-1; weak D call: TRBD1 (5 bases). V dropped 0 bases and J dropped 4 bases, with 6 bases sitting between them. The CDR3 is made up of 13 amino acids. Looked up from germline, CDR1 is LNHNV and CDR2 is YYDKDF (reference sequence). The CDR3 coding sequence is TGTGCCACCAGCAGAGACAGGGTCACTGAAGCTTTCTTT. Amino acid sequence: CATSRDRVTEAFF.

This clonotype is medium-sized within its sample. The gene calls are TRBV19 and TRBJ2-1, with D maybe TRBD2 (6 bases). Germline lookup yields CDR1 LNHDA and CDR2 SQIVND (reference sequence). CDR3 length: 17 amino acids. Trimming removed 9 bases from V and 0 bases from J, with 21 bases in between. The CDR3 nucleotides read TGTGCCAGCCGCGTTACGCGGGGCCTAAGCTCCTACAATGAGCAGTTCTTC. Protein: CASRVTRGLSSYNEQFF.

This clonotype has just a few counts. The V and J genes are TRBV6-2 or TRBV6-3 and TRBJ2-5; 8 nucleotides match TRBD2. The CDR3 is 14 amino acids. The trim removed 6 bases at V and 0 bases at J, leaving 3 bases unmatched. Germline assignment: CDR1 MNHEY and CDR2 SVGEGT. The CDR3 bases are TGTGCCAGCAGGGCGGGGGGCAACCAAGAGACCCAGTACTTC. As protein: CASRAGGNQETQYF.

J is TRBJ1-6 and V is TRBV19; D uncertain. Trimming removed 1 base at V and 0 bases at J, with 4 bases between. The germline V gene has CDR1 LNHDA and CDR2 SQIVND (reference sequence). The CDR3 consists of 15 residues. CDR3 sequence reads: CASSIGHSYNSPLHF. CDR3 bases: TGTGCCAGTAGTATAGGCCACTCCTATAATTCACCCCTCCACTTT.

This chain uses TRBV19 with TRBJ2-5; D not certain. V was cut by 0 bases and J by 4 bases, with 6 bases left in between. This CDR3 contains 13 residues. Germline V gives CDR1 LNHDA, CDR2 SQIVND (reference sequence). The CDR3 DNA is TGTGCCAGTAGTATAGAGGTCCCAGAGACCCAGTACTTC. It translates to CASSIEVPETQYF.

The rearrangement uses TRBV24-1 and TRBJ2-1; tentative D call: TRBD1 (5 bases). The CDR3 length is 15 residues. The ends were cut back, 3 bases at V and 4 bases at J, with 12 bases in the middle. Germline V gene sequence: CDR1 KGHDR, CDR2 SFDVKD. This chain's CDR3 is CATSDQGLGYNEQFF. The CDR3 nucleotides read TGTGCCACCAGTGATCAGGGTCTGGGGTACAATGAGCAGTTCTTC.

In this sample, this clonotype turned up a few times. CDR3 region: CASSTGRAGPLGPQHF. The CDR3 DNA reads as TGTGCCAGTAGTACTGGGAGGGCAGGCCCTTTGGGGCCCCAGCATTTT. This chain uses TRBV19 with TRBJ1-5; D unclear. V gave up 4 bases and J gave up 9 bases, with 22 bases separating them. Germline CDR1 and CDR2: LNHDA and SQIVND (reference sequence). This CDR3 is built from 16 residues.

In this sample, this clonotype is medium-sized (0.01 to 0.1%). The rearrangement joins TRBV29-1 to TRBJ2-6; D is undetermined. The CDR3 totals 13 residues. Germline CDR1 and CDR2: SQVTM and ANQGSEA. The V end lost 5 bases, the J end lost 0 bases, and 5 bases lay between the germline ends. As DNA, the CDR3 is TGCAGCGTTTCCGTCTCTGGGGCCAACGTCCTGACTTTC. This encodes CSVSVSGANVLTF.

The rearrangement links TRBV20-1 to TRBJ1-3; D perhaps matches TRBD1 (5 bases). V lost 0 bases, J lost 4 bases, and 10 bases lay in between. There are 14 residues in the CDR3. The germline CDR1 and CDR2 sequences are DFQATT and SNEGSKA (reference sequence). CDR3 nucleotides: TGCAGTGCTAGAGATATGTGGGGGGGAAACACCATATATTTT. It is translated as CSARDMWGGNTIYF.

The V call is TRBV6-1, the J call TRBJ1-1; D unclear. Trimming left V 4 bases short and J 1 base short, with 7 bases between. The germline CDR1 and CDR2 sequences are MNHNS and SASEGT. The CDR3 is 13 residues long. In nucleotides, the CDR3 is TGTGCCAGCAGTGTGAAAGCGAACACTGAAGCTTTCTTT. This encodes CASSVKANTEAFF.

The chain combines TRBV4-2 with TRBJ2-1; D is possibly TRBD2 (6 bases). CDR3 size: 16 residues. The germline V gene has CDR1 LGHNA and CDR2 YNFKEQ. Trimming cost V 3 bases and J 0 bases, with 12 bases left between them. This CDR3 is CASSHLWRGSYNEQFF. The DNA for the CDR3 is TGTGCCAGCAGCCACCTCTGGCGGGGCTCCTACAATGAGCAGTTCTTC.

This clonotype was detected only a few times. The CDR3 loop is CASRVDRGHGYTF. The CDR3 DNA reads as TGTGCCAGCAGAGTAGACAGGGGGCATGGCTACACCTTC. This chain uses TRBV6-4 with TRBJ1-2, with TRBD1 matching over 10 bases. CDR1 and CDR2 from the germline V gene are MRHNA and SNTAGT. V lost 6 bases and J lost 6; bases outside the gene matches: 4. The CDR3 is 13 amino acids.

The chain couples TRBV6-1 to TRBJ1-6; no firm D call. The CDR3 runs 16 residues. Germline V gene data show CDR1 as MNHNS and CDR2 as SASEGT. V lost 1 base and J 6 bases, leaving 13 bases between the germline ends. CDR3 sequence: CASSEVDPMVNSPLHF. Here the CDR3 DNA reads TGTGCCAGCAGTGAAGTAGACCCCATGGTTAATTCACCCCTCCACTTT.

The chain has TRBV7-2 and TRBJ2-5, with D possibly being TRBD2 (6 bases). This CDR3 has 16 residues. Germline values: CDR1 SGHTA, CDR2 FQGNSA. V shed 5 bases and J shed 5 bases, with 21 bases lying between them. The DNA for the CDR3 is TGTGCCAGCAGCGTACGCCTCGGAGGGTCAGGGGAGACCCAGTACTTC. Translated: CASSVRLGGSGETQYF.